This passage covers 31 T cell receptor beta chains from one sample sequenced in a study of post-analysis software for immune sequencing data. What these receptors recognize is not known. Tagging with unique molecular identifiers was a feature of the TCR beta cDNA libraries. TCRdb reprocessed the PCR reads with MiXCR, giving one entry per CDR3 protein. The data contain about 560,000 distinct CDR3 sequences, 40% to 50% of them singletons. Study-level findings and limits: Elevated frequency relative to controls characterized 4 or 5 TRBV segments in patients, TRBV5-6, TRBV5-1 and TRBV20-1 among them.

Sequencing was done on a sample of blood. The receptors were gathered from a girl aged 5-17 years with multiple sclerosis.

This sequence joins TRBV5-1 and TRBJ2-5, with TRBD2 identical over 7 bases. Trimming removed 5 bases from V and 5 bases from J; junction bases left unmatched: 9. CDR3 length: 14 amino acids. CDR1 and CDR2 from the germline V gene are SGHRS and YFSETQ. The CDR3 region is CASSPAGTPETQYF. CDR3 coding DNA: TGCGCCAGCAGTCCAGCGGGGACCCCTGAGACCCAGTACTTC.

This chain uses TRBV7-3 with TRBJ2-7; D perhaps matches TRBD2 (6 bases). This CDR3 comprises 13 residues. The germline V gene has CDR1 SGHTA and CDR2 FQGTGA. V was pared by 2 bases and J by 3 bases, with 8 bases between. The CDR3 DNA reads as TGTGCCAGCAGCTTATTGGGGGGCTACGAGCAGTACTTC. Translation gives CASSLLGGYEQYF.

Worth noting for this clonotype: At one end, the junction sequence differs from germline, possibly due to a read error. The CDR3 spells CASSLPADAQYF. Here the CDR3 DNA reads TGTGCCAGCAGTCTGCCCGCAGATGCGCAGTATTTT. J is TRBJ2-3 and V is TRBV12-3 or TRBV12-4; D unresolved. This CDR3 spans 12 amino acids.

This clonotype was counted only a few times. The chain links TRBV5-1 to TRBJ2-7; TRBD1 agrees at 7 bases. V was clipped by 6 bases and J by 2 bases; unmatched bases: 8. The germline V gene has CDR1 SGHRS and CDR2 YFSETQ. CDR3 length: 14 amino acids. The CDR3 sequence: CASTDRDSAYEQYF. The CDR3 DNA sequence: TGCGCCAGCACTGACCGGGACAGCGCCTACGAGCAGTACTTC.

This chain joins TRBV12-3 or TRBV12-4 and TRBJ2-3, with D possibly TRBD1 on 5 matching bases. V shed 3 bases and J shed 1 base, with 8 bases lying between them. This CDR3 is 14 amino acids long. CDR3 residues: CASSFWGGTDTQYF. The DNA for the CDR3 is TGTGCCAGCAGTTTCTGGGGCGGCACAGATACGCAGTATTTT.

A remark on this clonotype: At one end the junction does not follow the germline gene, possibly because of a read error. This chain uses TRBV20-1 with TRBJ2-7; 8 bases align to TRBD2. This CDR3 region has 15 residues. Germline CDR1 is DFQATT and CDR2 is SNEGSKA (reference sequence). DNA of the CDR3: TGCAGTGCTACACGGGGGGGCACCAGTTCCTACAAGCAGTACTTC. This encodes CSATRGGTSSYKQYF.

This clonotype was observed once. This chain uses TRBV20-1 with TRBJ2-7; TRBD1 matches at 8 bases. The CDR3 is made up of 16 amino acids. CDR1 and CDR2 (germline): DFQATT, SNEGSKA (reference sequence). Trimming cost V 0 bases and J 1 base; bases outside gene matches: 8. CDR3 protein: CSARDGLRDRSYEQYF. CDR3 DNA sequence: TGCAGTGCTAGAGATGGGTTAAGGGACAGGTCCTACGAGCAGTACTTC.

This clonotype was picked up many times. J is TRBJ2-3 and V is TRBV7-2, with D possibly being TRBD2 (7 bases). Germline V CDR1 and CDR2: SGHTA, FQGNSA. Trimming cost V 7 bases and J 4 bases, with 15 bases left between them. The CDR3 runs 14 residues. CDR3: CASKEGGQSDTQYF. CDR3 nucleotides: TGTGCCAGCAAGGAGGGGGGGCAATCAGATACGCAGTATTTT.

This clonotype was observed many times. The chain recombines TRBV7-9 with TRBJ2-5; TRBD2 is a possible D gene (6 bases). Between the trimmed V and J ends, which lost 1 base and 4 bases, there was a span of 16 bases. This CDR3 is built from 16 residues. Germline CDR1 SEHNR, CDR2 FQNEAQ (reference sequence). CDR3 DNA sequence: TGTGCCAGCAGCTTAGGAGTGGGCGGGAATTCAGAGACCCAGTACTTC. Amino acid sequence: CASSLGVGGNSETQYF.

This clonotype showed up just a few times. This sequence joins TRBV7-8 and TRBJ2-1, with 11 bases aligning to TRBD2. From germline, CDR1 is SGHVS and CDR2 FQNEAQ. With 1 base clipped from V and 0 bases from J, the junction kept 2 bases outside the gene matches. The CDR3 is 17 residues long. The CDR3 loop is CASSLGLAGPSYNEQFF. In nucleotides, the CDR3 is TGTGCCAGCAGCTTAGGACTAGCGGGACCCTCCTACAATGAGCAGTTCTTC.

V and J are TRBV11-2 and TRBJ2-3, with TRBD2 matching over 8 bases. V trimming: 5 bases; J trimming: 5 bases; junction bases outside the gene matches: 9. Per germline, CDR1 SGHAT and CDR2 FQNNGV. CDR3 length: 15 residues. DNA for the CDR3: TGTGCCAGCAGCCCCCCCTCGGGAGGGAAAGATACGCAGTATTTT. It codes for CASSPPSGGKDTQYF. Drawing the rest from reference TRBV11-2 and TRBJ2-3, the complete variable domain is EAGVAQSPRYKIIEKRQSVAFWCNPISGHATLYWYQQILGQGPKLLIQFQNNGVVDDSQLPKDRFSAERLKGVDSTLKIQPAKLEDSAVYLCASSPPSGGKDTQYFGPGTRLTVL.

V is TRBV5-1 and J is TRBJ2-1, with TRBD2 as a possible D gene (6 bases). Trimming cost V 4 bases and J 9 bases, with 14 bases left between them. The CDR3 is made up of 13 amino acids. Germline-derived CDR1 and CDR2 are SGHRS and YFSETQ. The CDR3 loop is CASSLTPGVEQFF. The CDR3 DNA follows: TGCGCCAGCAGCCTAACCCCGGGAGTTGAGCAGTTCTTC.

This clonotype was recorded at least ten times. This chain links TRBV6-5 with TRBJ2-1, with D uncertain. V was clipped by 2 bases and J by 4 bases, with 6 bases between them. The CDR3 loop spans 13 amino acids. CDR1 is MNHEY, CDR2 SVGAGI, per germline. CDR3 nucleotide sequence: TGTGCCAGCAGTTACACTGTTTACAATGAGCAGTTCTTC. It is translated as CASSYTVYNEQFF.

J is TRBJ2-4 and V is TRBV7-8; tentatively, D is TRBD2 (6 bases). The DNA end lines up better with TRBJ2-7; the J call may be wrong. The CDR3 runs 17 residues. CDR1 SGHVS and CDR2 FQNEAQ come from the germline V gene. Written as DNA, the CDR3 is TGTGCCAGCAGCTTAGATGTGTCCGGGAGCAGCCTCTACGAGCAGTACTTC. Its protein is CASSLDVSGSSLYEQYF.

This chain joins TRBV20-1 and TRBJ2-5, with 14 positions matching TRBD2. The J segment lost 4 bases and the V segment lost 2 bases, leaving 6 bases of the junction unmatched. Germline V lookup: CDR1 DFQATT, CDR2 SNEGSKA (reference sequence). This CDR3 contains 16 residues. The CDR3 DNA sequence: TGCAGTGCTAGAAAGACTAGCGGGGGGGCCGGAGAGACCCAGTACTTC. It specifies CSARKTSGGAGETQYF.

The table lists this clonotype with a few counts. V is TRBV27 and J is TRBJ2-3; 9 nucleotides align to TRBD1. V lost 3 bases, J lost 2 bases, and 3 bases stayed unmatched. In germline, CDR1 is MNHEY, CDR2 SMNVEV (reference sequence). The CDR3 is 15 residues long. CDR3 coding DNA: TGTGCCAGCAGTTTGGACAGGGGATCCACAGATACGCAGTATTTT. Its protein is CASSLDRGSTDTQYF.

The chain employs TRBV29-1 and TRBJ2-1, with 7 nucleotides matching TRBD1. The CDR3 totals 14 residues. Trimming cost V 5 bases and J 0 bases; bases outside gene matches: 4. The germline V gene has CDR1 SQVTM and CDR2 ANQGSEA. As DNA, the CDR3 is TGCAGCGTTCCAGGGGGTTACTCCTACAATGAGCAGTTCTTC. Translated, it gives CSVPGGYSYNEQFF.

In its sample, this clonotype was seen a few times. This rearrangement joins TRBV18 to TRBJ1-5; D remains ambiguous. This CDR3 region has 15 residues. From germline, CDR1 is KGHSH and CDR2 LQKENI. Trimming stripped 0 bases from V and 0 bases from J, with 6 bases between. Here the CDR3 reads CASSPPSLSNQPQHF. CDR3 DNA: TGTGCCAGCTCACCACCTTCACTTAGCAATCAGCCCCAGCATTTT.

The chain joins TRBV12-3 or TRBV12-4 to TRBJ1-5; 7 bases line up with TRBD1. The CDR3 is made up of 14 amino acids. Trimming at V came to 5 bases and at J to 4 bases, leaving 5 bases not matched to a gene. The CDR3 reads CASSPTGKNQPQHF. CDR3 DNA: TGTGCCAGCAGTCCGACAGGGAAGAATCAGCCCCAGCATTTT.

The chain links TRBV7-9 to TRBJ2-7; D not certain. Deletions cut 5 bases from V and 7 bases from J, with 12 bases between. Looked up from germline, CDR1 is SEHNR and CDR2 is FQNEAQ (reference sequence). CDR3 length: 12 residues. The CDR3 DNA follows: TGTGCCAGCAGCCCCGATATGCGGGAGCAGTACTTC. It translates to CASSPDMREQYF. The full variable domain, completed using reference TRBV7-9 and TRBJ2-7, is DTGVSQNPRHKITKRGQNVTFRCDPISEHNRLYWYRQTLGQGPEFLTYFQNEAQLEKSRLLSDRFSAERPKGSFSTLEIQRTEQGDSAMYLCASSPDMREQYFGPGTRLTVT.

The J gene is TRBJ2-1, the V gene TRBV7-8; TRBD1 might be the D (5 bases). The CDR3 is 17 residues long. Germline CDR1 is SGHVS and CDR2 is FQNEAQ. V was cut by 1 base and J by 4 bases, with 17 bases left in between. CDR3 coding DNA: TGTGCCAGCAGCTTAGGAGGTCGACAGCCACATTACAATGAGCAGTTCTTC. Protein product: CASSLGGRQPHYNEQFF. The complete variable domain, with remaining parts taken from reference TRBV7-8 and TRBJ2-1, reads GAGVSQSPRYKVAKRGQDVALRCDPISGHVSLFWYQQALGQGPEFLTYFQNEAQLDKSGLPSDRFFAERPEGSVSTLKIQRTQQEDSAVYLCASSLGGRQPHYNEQFFGPGTRLTVL.

The genes are TRBV5-1 and TRBJ2-7, with a weak D call TRBD1 (5 bases). The CDR3 has 16 residues. The germline gives CDR1 SGHRS, CDR2 YFSETQ. Trimming cost V 8 bases and J 0 bases, with 21 bases left between them. CDR3: CARTYRRQKSSYEQYF. CDR3 nucleotides: TGCGCCAGGACGTACAGGCGTCAGAAAAGCTCCTACGAGCAGTACTTC.

V usage is TRBV5-1 and J usage is TRBJ2-1, with 7 nucleotides matching TRBD1. V gave up 4 bases and J gave up 3 bases; unmatched junction bases: 4. This CDR3 has 14 amino acids. The germline gives CDR1 SGHRS, CDR2 YFSETQ. The CDR3, as DNA: TGCGCCAGCAGCGAGGGACAGATCTACAATGAGCAGTTCTTC. It translates to CASSEGQIYNEQFF.

This chain links TRBV2 with TRBJ2-3; tentatively, D is TRBD2 (6 bases). V was trimmed by 5 bases and J by 7 bases, leaving 19 bases between them. The length of the CDR3 is 15 residues. Germline-derived CDR1 and CDR2 are SNHLY and FYNNEI. The CDR3, as DNA: TGTGCCAGCAGTAGCCGGGACTCCCCACACCATACGCAGTATTTT. This sequence encodes CASSSRDSPHHTQYF.

The chain combines TRBV12-3 or TRBV12-4 with TRBJ2-4, with D perhaps being TRBD1 or TRBD2 (5 bases each). The CDR3 runs 16 residues. Trimming removed 5 bases from V and 6 bases from J, with 20 bases in between. The CDR3 bases are TGTGCCAGCAGTAGAGCTAGCTGGGGACCAGGAAACATTCAGTACTTC. Protein: CASSRASWGPGNIQYF.

This clonotype was picked up many times. The chain couples TRBV25-1 to TRBJ1-1; D unclear. There are 11 residues in the CDR3. Trimming removed 6 bases from V and 5 bases from J, with 7 bases in between. Germline values: CDR1 MGHDK, CDR2 SYGVNS. CDR3 nucleotide sequence: TGTGCCAGCAGGGGAGGTACTGAAGCTTTCTTT. It encodes CASRGGTEAFF. The variable domain in full, with the rest retrieved from reference TRBV25-1 and TRBJ1-1, is EADIYQTPRYLVIGTGKKITLECSQTMGHDKMYWYQQDPGMELHLIHYSYGVNSTEKGDLSSESTVSRIRTEHFPLTLESARPSHTSQYLCASRGGTEAFFGQGTRLTVV.

This clonotype was observed a few times. J is TRBJ2-1 and V is TRBV24-1, with D hard to call. The CDR3 runs 13 residues. The V gene lost 3 bases and the J gene lost 1 base, with 3 bases spanning the gap. The V gene's germline CDR1 is KGHDR and CDR2 SFDVKD. CDR3 in DNA: TGTGCCACCAGTGATGGGTCCTACAATGAGCAGTTCTTC. Translation: CATSDGSYNEQFF.

The J gene is TRBJ2-3, the V gene TRBV19; 7 nucleotides line up with TRBD2. The CDR3 is made up of 17 amino acids. V trimming: 1 base; J trimming: 0 bases; junction bases outside the gene matches: 7. Germline CDR1 is LNHDA and CDR2 is SQIVND (reference sequence). The CDR3 reads CASSIAGGLHSTDTQYF. The DNA for the CDR3 is TGTGCCAGTAGTATAGCGGGAGGACTCCACAGCACAGATACGCAGTATTTT.

This clonotype was detected a few times. This rearrangement joins TRBV20-1 to TRBJ2-1, with D possibly being TRBD1 (6 bases). Germline V gene lookup returns CDR1 DFQATT and CDR2 SNEGSKA (reference sequence). The CDR3 sequence is 12 residues long. Trimming removed 5 bases at V and 3 bases at J, with 8 bases between. The CDR3 spells CSAPDSYNEQFF. CDR3 sequence (DNA): TGCAGTGCTCCGGACAGCTACAATGAGCAGTTCTTC.

The rearrangement joins TRBV5-5 to TRBJ2-1; D remains ambiguous. The V gene lost 6 bases and the J gene lost 4 bases, with 17 bases spanning the gap. Germline V gene sequence: CDR1 SGHKS, CDR2 YYEKEE (reference sequence). The CDR3 spans 15 residues. The CDR3 nucleotides are TGTGCCAGCACATCACACAGTTCGCTTTACAATGAGCAGTTCTTC. Translating it yields CASTSHSSLYNEQFF.

The chain carries TRBV5-1 and TRBJ2-1, with D uncertain. Germline loops: CDR1 SGHRS, CDR2 YFSETQ. V was clipped by 2 bases and J by 7 bases, with 13 bases between them. CDR3 length: 14 amino acids. The CDR3 here is CASSLPDLWNEQFF. CDR3 sequence (DNA): TGCGCCAGCAGCTTACCGGACCTCTGGAATGAGCAGTTCTTC.